Shown below are 25 T cell receptor beta chains from a single sample sequenced in a study of Ad26.COV2.S vaccination and SARS-CoV-2 variants. Clones were read by immunoSEQ multiplex PCR, and TCRdb kept only the in-frame ones, dropping some. The table includes hundreds of thousands of clones, roughly nine tenths detected once. As for treatment: roughly 19 received Ad26.COV2.S at low or high dose, single or two shots; about 5 received placebo; per-sample allocation not given. Day 63 following the first vaccine or placebo injection was when the samples were taken. The sequenced sample was peripheral blood, obtained in a trial of Ad26.COV2.S vaccine versus placebo. The source of these receptors is a person between 18 and 59 years old who received the Ad26.COV2.S COVID-19 vaccine or a placebo.

This chain links TRBV6-5 with TRBJ2-7; 9 positions agree with TRBD2. The J segment lost 6 bases and the V segment lost 6 bases, leaving 12 bases of the junction unmatched. Germline V gene sequence: CDR1 MNHEY, CDR2 SVGAGI. The CDR3 consists of 15 residues. Here the CDR3 reads CASRRPGLAGSEQYF. CDR3 nucleotide sequence: TGTGCCAGCAGGAGACCGGGACTAGCAGGTTCCGAGCAGTACTTC.

The chain combines TRBV20-1 with TRBJ2-7; no firm D call. V lost 3 bases and J 3 bases, leaving 15 bases between the germline ends. The CDR3 extends over 14 amino acids. The germline CDR1 and CDR2 sequences are DFQATT and SNEGSKA (reference sequence). CDR3 protein: CSASWGRIYYEQYF. CDR3 coding DNA: TGCAGTGCTAGTTGGGGTCGAATTTACTACGAGCAGTACTTC.

In this sample, this clone turned up once. The CDR3 region has the DNA TGTGCCAGCAGTCCCCTGGTGGAAGCTTTCTTT. This gives the protein CASSPLVEAFF. The chain employs TRBV9 and TRBJ1-1; the D is unclear. Germline CDR1 reads SGDLS; CDR2 reads YYNGEE. Trimming removed 5 bases from V and 8 bases from J, with 10 bases in between. The CDR3 runs to 11 residues.

V usage is TRBV2 and J usage is TRBJ2-7, with TRBD2 matching over 12 bases. The CDR3 is 14 residues long. V lost 7 bases, J lost 6 bases, and 7 bases stayed unmatched. Germline CDR1 SNHLY, CDR2 FYNNEI. CDR3 nucleotides: TGTGCCAGCATCTCGACTAGCGGGAGAAGCGAGCAGTACTTC. It encodes CASISTSGRSEQYF.

This chain connects TRBV30 to TRBJ2-1, with 10 bases lining up with TRBD2. This CDR3 region has 16 residues. V lost 2 bases to trimming and J lost 3 bases; unmatched junction nucleotides: 7. CDR1 is GTSNPN, CDR2 SVGIG, per germline (reference sequence). CDR3 sequence: CAWSNRAGGDYNEQFF. In DNA form, the CDR3 reads TGTGCCTGGAGTAACAGAGCGGGGGGGGACTACAATGAGCAGTTCTTC.

Remarks on this clone: The same CDR3 can be traced to other DNA sequences in this sample. This chain links TRBV7-8 with TRBJ1-1; D is unclear. V was cut by 0 bases and J by 0 bases, with 8 bases left in between. The CDR3 extends over 15 amino acids. From germline, CDR1 is SGHVS and CDR2 FQNEAQ. CDR3 loop: CASSLAGVLNTEAFF. In nucleotides, the CDR3 is TGTGCCAGCAGCTTAGCGGGAGTCCTGAACACTGAAGCTTTCTTT.

The chain couples TRBV5-6 to TRBJ2-6; D tentatively reads TRBD1 or TRBD2 (5 bases each). The CDR3 has 18 residues. V lost 2 bases and J lost 0, with 15 bases in between. Germline V gene sequence: CDR1 SGHDT, CDR2 YYEEEE. The CDR3 loop reads CASSFTGRFPSGANVLTF. The CDR3, as DNA: TGTGCCAGCAGCTTTACGGGACGCTTCCCCTCTGGGGCCAACGTCCTGACTTTC.

The CDR3 is CASRLSGKTDTQYF. The DNA for the CDR3 is TGTGCCAGCAGGCTCAGCGGGAAAACAGATACGCAGTATTTT. This chain connects TRBV6-6 to TRBJ2-3; 7 positions match TRBD2. Looked up from germline, CDR1 is MNHNY and CDR2 is SVGAGI (reference sequence). This CDR3 is built from 14 residues. With 6 bases clipped from V and 3 bases from J, the junction kept 6 bases outside the gene matches.

The CDR3 is CAWRSQGAYGYTF. For the CDR3, the DNA is TGTGCCTGGAGGAGTCAGGGGGCCTATGGCTACACCTTC. The chain carries TRBV30 and TRBJ1-2; 8 positions agree with TRBD1. The V gene end was trimmed by 3 bases and the J gene end by 4 bases; junction bases not matched to a gene: 4. The CDR3 sequence is 13 residues long. The germline V gene has CDR1 GTSNPN and CDR2 SVGIG (reference sequence).

The V and J genes are TRBV3-1 (or the pseudogene TRBV3-2) and TRBJ2-3; either TRBD1 or TRBD2 may supply D (5 bases each). There are 14 residues in the CDR3. Germline CDR1 LGHDT, CDR2 YNNKEL (reference sequence). V was cut by 3 bases and J by 1 base, with 8 bases left in between. CDR3 in DNA: TGTGCCAGCAGCCATATGGGACGCACAGATACGCAGTATTTT. Its protein product is CASSHMGRTDTQYF.

The chain uses TRBV6-5 and TRBJ2-3, with 9 bases aligning to TRBD1. The CDR3 loop spans 15 amino acids. Germline V gives CDR1 MNHEY, CDR2 SVGAGI. V shed 5 bases and J 10 bases; nucleotides not matched to a gene: 13. The CDR3 nucleotides are TGTGCCAGCAGTCCCCGGGACAGGGCTTGGGGTGCGCAGTATTTT. It specifies CASSPRDRAWGAQYF.

This chain uses TRBV28 with TRBJ2-3; TRBD2 matches at 13 bases. There are 16 residues in the CDR3. The V segment lost 6 bases and the J segment 4 bases; nucleotides outside the gene matches: 7. Germline values: CDR1 MDHEN, CDR2 SYDVKM. The CDR3 here is CASRATSGRVADTQYF. CDR3 sequence (DNA): TGTGCCAGCAGAGCAACTAGCGGGAGGGTGGCAGATACGCAGTATTTT.

This clone was detected only a few times. The gene calls are TRBV25-1 and TRBJ1-2; 9 bases are shared with TRBD1. Trimming cost V 6 bases and J 7 bases; bases outside gene matches: 12. The germline V gene encodes CDR1 MGHDK and CDR2 SYGVNS. This CDR3 contains 15 residues. The CDR3 nucleotides read TGTGCCAGCAGCTTAGGGAACCGGGACAGGGTTGGCTACACCTTC. Translating it yields CASSLGNRDRVGYTF.

V usage is TRBV24-1 and J usage is TRBJ1-2; possibly TRBD1 for D (6 bases). Germline-derived CDR1 and CDR2 are KGHDR and SFDVKD. V lost 4 bases and J lost 8, with 13 bases in between. The CDR3 runs 13 residues. As DNA, the CDR3 is TGTGCCACCAGTGAATCAGGGGTAGGCGGCTACACCTTC. Protein sequence: CATSESGVGGYTF.

This clone was recorded once. V gene TRBV6-1 combines with J gene TRBJ1-2; D unresolved. The CDR3 length is 13 residues. V shed 2 bases and J shed 5 bases, with 9 bases lying between them. The germline gives CDR1 MNHNS, CDR2 SASEGT. CDR3 protein: CASSENMGYGYTF. CDR3 DNA sequence: TGTGCCAGCAGTGAAAATATGGGATATGGCTACACCTTC.

This chain uses TRBV18 with TRBJ2-7, with D uncertain. V lost 0 bases, J lost 2 bases, and 8 bases lay in between. Germline V gene sequence: CDR1 KGHSH, CDR2 LQKENI. The CDR3 has 14 residues. CDR3 in amino acids: CASSPPVRAYEQYF. The DNA of the CDR3 is TGTGCCAGCTCACCACCGGTCAGAGCCTACGAGCAGTACTTC.

A few counts support this clone. The junction and the germline gene differ at one end; a read error may be behind it. The CDR3 DNA reads TGTGCCAGCAGCTTAGATGGCGGAAGCACCATATATTTT. This translates into CASSLDGGSTIYF. The chain carries TRBV11-3 and TRBJ1-3; no firm D call. This CDR3 has 13 amino acids. Germline V gene lookup returns CDR1 SGHNT and CDR2 YENEEA.

J is TRBJ2-7 and V is TRBV30; TRBD1 agrees at 8 bases. Losses at the gene ends were 4 bases for V and 3 bases for J; bases not matched to a gene: 8. The CDR3 is made up of 14 amino acids. Germline CDR1 reads GTSNPN; CDR2 reads SVGIG (reference sequence). The CDR3 reads CAWTTGGQLYEQYF. The CDR3 nucleotides read TGTGCCTGGACTACAGGGGGACAGCTCTACGAGCAGTACTTC.

This clone was detected only once. The chain links TRBV27 to TRBJ2-2; 8 nucleotides align to TRBD1. Germline loops: CDR1 MNHEY, CDR2 SMNVEV (reference sequence). The ends lost 3 bases at V and 4 bases at J; junction bases unmatched: 7. The CDR3 totals 16 residues. This chain's CDR3 is CASSFGTGLATGELFF. CDR3 nucleotides: TGTGCCAGCAGTTTTGGGACAGGCTTGGCCACCGGGGAGCTGTTTTTT.

The chain is built from TRBV15 and TRBJ1-4, with 8 bases identical to TRBD1. Germline V gene sequence: CDR1 LNHNV, CDR2 YYDKDF (reference sequence). This CDR3 has 14 residues. The V gene end was trimmed by 0 bases and the J gene end by 8 bases; junction bases not matched to a gene: 2. CDR3 in DNA: TGTGCCACCAGCAGAGATAGGACAGGGGAAAAACTGTTTTTT. Translated, it gives CATSRDRTGEKLFF.

The rearrangement links TRBV19 to TRBJ2-4; D is ambiguous. V was pared by 0 bases and J by 0 bases, with 3 bases between. The CDR3 is 14 residues long. Germline V gene sequence: CDR1 LNHDA, CDR2 SQIVND (reference sequence). CDR3 sequence reads: CASSIELAKNIQYF. The CDR3 bases are TGTGCCAGTAGTATAGAGTTAGCCAAAAACATTCAGTACTTC.

The chain couples TRBV6-2 or TRBV6-3 to TRBJ2-1; perhaps TRBD1 as D (6 bases). The CDR3 length is 12 residues. V lost 4 bases, J lost 16 bases, and 17 bases lay in between. Per germline, CDR1 MNHEY and CDR2 SVGEGT. The CDR3 loop is CASSLDSRGCFF. The CDR3 coding sequence is TGTGCCAGCAGTTTGGACAGTCGTGGGTGTTTCTTC.

This clone was picked up one time. The V and J genes are TRBV29-1 and TRBJ1-2; 10 bases agree with TRBD1. The CDR3 contains 14 residues. Germline CDR1 reads SQVTM; CDR2 reads ANQGSEA. V lost 7 bases to trimming and J lost 8 bases; unmatched junction nucleotides: 13. The CDR3 region has the DNA TGCAGCGCCCCCGACCGGGACAGGGGTTTCGGCTACACCTTC. Its translation is CSAPDRDRGFGYTF.

The V gene is TRBV4-3, the J gene TRBJ1-4; a weak D match, TRBD1 (6 bases). Germline-derived CDR1 and CDR2 are LGHNA and YSLEER. Trimming removed 0 bases at V and 0 bases at J, with 14 bases between. The CDR3 totals 18 residues. The CDR3 loop reads CASSQDRDTFATNEKLFF. In DNA form, the CDR3 reads TGCGCCAGCAGCCAAGACCGGGACACGTTCGCAACTAATGAAAAACTGTTTTTT.

The chain uses TRBV7-2 and TRBJ1-6; D gene ambiguous. The CDR3 runs to 15 residues. In germline, CDR1 is SGHTA, CDR2 FQGNSA. V was shortened by 0 bases and J by 10 bases, with 13 bases between the two germline ends. The CDR3 reads CASSLASGLGSPLHF. CDR3 nucleotide sequence: TGTGCCAGCAGCTTAGCGTCAGGCCTAGGGTCACCCCTCCACTTT.